This T cell receptor beta chain is drawn from a study of cytomegalovirus exposure and HLA in healthy donors (dated by TCRdb to 2017 to 2019). The study in broad terms: In an earlier analysis of approximately 500 of the donors, 250 to 350 Gb of sequence data and 100 million or so unique TCR beta sequences from roughly 200 million T cells were reported. About 300 gigabases of sequencing data and approximately 84 million unique TCR sequences were included in an early release covering around 600 HLA-typed donors. The genetic ancestry cluster associated with self-reported Caucasian donors included approximately 85% of the roughly 380 genotyped donors. The aim of the study was to test whether cataloging public T cell receptors could identify signatures of past pathogen exposure. The study used immunosequencing to profile the T cell repertoires of about 670 subjects and linked those repertoires to cytomegalovirus serostatus. In addition to the first cohort of several hundred subjects, a separate validation cohort of 120 different subjects was used. To predict cytomegalovirus infection status, the study brought together high-throughput TCR immunosequencing, statistical association of individual TCRs with disease status, and machine learning. In a later analysis, previously published TCR beta repertoires from 670 or so donors were re-analyzed and high-resolution HLA genotyping was added so that TCR occurrence patterns could be studied. Rather than drawing on any new phenotypic data, the later analysis identified candidate immune exposures from TCR beta sequences and the way those sequences occurred across donors. In an earlier analysis of roughly 540 of the donors, high-throughput TCR beta sequencing was used to judge whether each TCR beta V gene segment behaved as functional or pseudogenic. Donor age, sex, ethnicity and CMV serostatus were collected together with the repertoire data. In a later genetic analysis, genome-wide SNP genotypes for about three fifths of the roughly 670 donors were used, and that subset was treated as a discovery cohort. Every discovery cohort repertoire had been produced on one sequencing platform. HLA typing covered class I and class II loci at four-digit resolution. The number of typed donors differed by locus: about 629-630 for A, B, C, DRB1 and DQB1; some 540 for DQA1; approximately 600 for DPA1; and some 470 for DPB1. Because of strong linkage in the cohort, four to six DR-DQ haplotypes were treated as single units for association and clustering. On average, around 200,000 unique TCR beta nucleotide sequences were sequenced per donor among more than 350 genotyped donors of the cohort, with approximately 18% of those sequences being non-productive. General findings and caveats noted by the study authors: In vitro tests confirmed that a few of the cytomegalovirus-associated TCR beta chains recognize cytomegalovirus antigens. A later analysis reported that several top co-occurrence clusters appeared linked to parvovirus B19, influenza, CMV and Epstein-Barr virus. According to a later analysis, TCR association rates differed among HLA loci, with DRB1 alleles showing the most associated TCRs and HLA-C alleles showing the fewest. In a later analysis, most CMV-associated TCR beta chains were found to appear HLA-restricted, with HLA associations seemingly driven largely by CMV exposure. Correlated functional status among segregating V segments might reflect linkage disequilibrium, but an unknown experimental factor could not be ruled out. A total of roughly 160 TCR beta chains were listed by the study as associated with cytomegalovirus. Across donors, most TCR sequences were observed very rarely, whereas some public TCRs were present in many individuals. At a false discovery rate of 0.05, a later analysis linked around 17,000 TCR beta sequences to specific HLA alleles. Because some donors lacked HLA typing at each locus, the association tests relied only on the typed subset. Roughly uniform sequencing depth across donors was assumed in presence/absence analyses, although this assumption may not hold. Broadly in line with IMGT annotations, most TCR beta V segments showed up in productive rearrangements about 87% or about 30% of the time in an earlier analysis of several hundred of the donors. Some IMGT-functional V segments, including TRBV6-2 and TRBV6-3, could not be distinguished by the 87-base-pair reads and were therefore excluded. Only TCR beta chains were sequenced in this cohort, and the absence of alpha or paired-chain data limited detectable features. A further reported finding was that TCR beta sequences accurately predicted the HLA-A and HLA-B alleles for most subjects in the first cohort. A later analysis found that HLA-associated TCR beta chains were more clonally expanded and had lower generation probabilities than equally common non-associated chains. The only immune exposure information available for the cohort was CMV serostatus. The authors suggested that the approach could potentially be generalized to other disease states and immunological phenotypes. Compared with the 666-donor mean, donors in an Asian-associated ancestry cluster had fewer N-insertions in productive TCRs, according to a later genetic analysis. A cluster of highly shared sequence variants was judged likely to be a technical artifact of the sequencing pipeline. When HLA alleles, especially DR and DQ, strongly co-occurred, attributing TCR associations to individual alleles was difficult. In a later genetic analysis, a missense DCLRE1C variant was associated with V-gene and J-gene trimming of TCR beta chains, and the association was replicated in an independent cohort. About 17 rarely observed V segments, including chromosome 9 orphons, were excluded from the earlier analysis of some 590 of the donors because counts were too low. The classifier was reported to diagnose cytomegalovirus status with high specificity and sensitivity in both the original and validation cohorts.

Library method: the immunoSEQ multiplex PCR assay. For the multiplex PCR, a mixture combining 60 forward primers for TCR Vbeta segments and 13 reverse primers for TCR Jbeta segments was used. The CDR3 region of rearranged TCR beta genes was amplified from genomic DNA with a multiplex PCR assay. On the Illumina HiSeq System, the amplified TCR beta libraries were sequenced as 87-base-pair reads. The study's processing was this. In a later analysis, some 80 million unique TCR beta chains were counted across the roughly 610 repertoires, and around 10 million of these chains were shared by at least two donors. Raw reads were error-corrected and collapsed into unique sequences by a nearest-neighbor algorithm in which closely related sequences were merged to remove PCR and sequencing errors. To assign V, D and J gene segments, CDR3 sequences were aligned to IMGT reference sequences. For a sequence to be retained, a match of at least six nucleotides to both a V gene segment and a J gene segment was required. A rearrangement counted as productive if the CDR3 had no stop codons and remained in frame with V and J, and every other rearrangement counted as non-productive. Following IMGT convention, CDR3 was defined as the stretch from the second conserved V-encoded cysteine to the conserved J-encoded phenylalanine. The earlier analysis of some 550 of the donors excluded any sequence lacking an unambiguous match to a single V gene segment. In an earlier analysis of approximately 550 of the donors, V segments were called functional above 56.7% productive rearrangements and were called segregating when the between-donor standard deviation exceeded 5%. A statistical classification framework was developed to diagnose cytomegalovirus status using the catalog of TCR beta chain sequences. In a later analysis, V and J genes were assigned by comparing TCR nucleotide sequences against IMGT/GENE-DB human TR gene sequences. In a later analysis, CDR3 sequences and most-parsimonious VDJ recombination scenarios were assigned using the TCRdist pipeline. In a later analysis, each TCR beta chain was defined by its CDR3 amino acid sequence together with its V-gene family, and reads lacking a unique V-gene family were excluded. A later analysis removed 450 to 600 highly shared, low-generation-probability nucleotide sequences to deal with suspected cross-contamination and a sequencing artifact. In a later analysis, a clonal expansion index for each public chain was calculated from normalized within-repertoire ranks of inferred template counts. In a later analysis, generation probabilities were computed with a VDJ recombination model fitted to out-of-frame rearrangements, and the resulting probabilities were checked against IGoR. A later analysis scored TCR-TCR, TCR-HLA and TCR-CMV co-occurrence with hypergeometric tests, applying a repertoire-size bias correction to TCR pairs. To estimate false discovery rates, a later analysis permuted the HLA or CMV assignments 20 times. In a later analysis, co-occurring TCRs were grouped using DBSCAN, and TCRdist sequence similarity was added for clustering within HLA-allele-positive subsets. Co-occurrence clustering excluded repertoires with fewer than 30,000 or more than 120,000 public chains, plus five with anomalous nucleotide sharing. This is the immuneACCESS table as TCRdb keeps it, with only in-frame sequences that have V and J called. A part of the clones is gone; compared with another copy, unresolved V genes explain less than half, and the rest is unexplained. V, J and clone size are taken as reported in that table, and D and trimming were inferred from the DNA itself. The sample profile shows 130,000 to 150,000 clones; 55% to 80% of them were found once. The top ten clones comprise around 15% of the sample.

The cohort consisted of hundreds of healthy bone marrow donors. All cohort members were sampled while nominally healthy, although unrecorded immune exposures were likely present. Of the approximately 700 cohort members, more than 250 had a positive CMV serostatus and just over 350 had a negative one, while no CMV serostatus was recorded for the donor. Each donor provided a peripheral blood sample, and peripheral blood mononuclear cells were used for TCR beta sequencing. The Qiagen DNeasy Blood Extraction Kit was used to extract genomic DNA from the blood cell samples. About this clone itself: Its antigen has not been determined. Nothing much larger sits one base from this clone, and base qualities are not available.

Here V drops 6 bases and J drops 4 bases, and the junction holds 19 bases not matched to any gene. The germline V gene supplies CDR1 MDHEN and CDR2 SYDVKM. The CDR3 covers 18 residues, taking in both the cysteine and the phenylalanine. Kept here is only the CDR3 DNA, which spans 54 bases and is read in frame from base 1. The chain couples TRBV28 to TRBJ2-5, with 8 bases in between that match TRBD2. The sequenced material came from PBMCs. This clonotype originated in a human donor in good health. The CDR3 has the sequence CASSPRVAGLGYGETQYF. The sequence in DNA is TGTGCCAGCAGCCCTAGGGTAGCGGGGCTTGGGTATGGAGAGACCCAGTACTTC.